This TCR beta chain was recovered during a study of molecular identifiers for immune sequencing clone quantification. Study in general: Replicate RNA came from approximately 20,000 or 98,000 naive CD8 cells and was split five ways, and four parts were sequenced.

Previously published methods and listed TCR primers were used for the bulk TCR libraries. MiXCR, applied by TCRdb to the PCR reads, yields one record per CDR3 protein. This table has some 66,000 distinct CDR3 sequences, around a fifth appearing once. This clonotype occurred many times. Sorted cells numbering about 20,000 to 1,000,000, with 10%, 30% or 50% RNA, yielded the naive CD8 libraries. Sorting selected naive CD8 T cells with a CD8+CD4-CCR7+CD45RA+ phenotype. V dropped 2 bases and J dropped 5 bases, with 18 bases sitting between them. Germline CDR1 and CDR2: LGHDT and YNNKEL (reference sequence). The CDR3 extends over 17 amino acids.

This rearrangement joins TRBV3-1 to TRBJ2-2, with D possibly called TRBD1 or TRBD2 (5 bases each). The clonotype comes from a human donor in good health. Some libraries in this study had Jurkat cell RNA spiked in. The specimen was naive CD8+ T cells from blood, with Jurkat cell RNA spiked in. Subset denoted: FACS-sorted CD8+CD4-CCR7+CD45RA+ naive T cells. The CDR3 DNA reads TGTGCCAGCAGCCAACCCCGGGACCACCCGGGGACCGGGGAGCTGTTTTTT. Protein: CASSQPRDHPGTGELFF.